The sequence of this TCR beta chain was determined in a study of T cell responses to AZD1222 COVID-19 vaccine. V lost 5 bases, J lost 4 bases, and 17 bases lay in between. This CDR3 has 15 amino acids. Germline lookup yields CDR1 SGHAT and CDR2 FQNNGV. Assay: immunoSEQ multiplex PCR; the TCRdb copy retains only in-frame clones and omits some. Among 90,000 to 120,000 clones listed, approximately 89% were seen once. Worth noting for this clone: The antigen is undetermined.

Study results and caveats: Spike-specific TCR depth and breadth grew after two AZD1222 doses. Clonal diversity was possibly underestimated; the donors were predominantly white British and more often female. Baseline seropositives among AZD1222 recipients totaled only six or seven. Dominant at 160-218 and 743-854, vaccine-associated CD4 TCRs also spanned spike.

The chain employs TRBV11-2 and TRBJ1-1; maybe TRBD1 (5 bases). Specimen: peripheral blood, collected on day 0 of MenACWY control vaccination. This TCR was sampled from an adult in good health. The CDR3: CASSRFGGESTEAFF. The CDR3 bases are TGTGCCAGCAGCAGGTTTGGAGGGGAGAGCACTGAAGCTTTCTTT.